These 31 T cell receptor beta chains came from one sample sequenced in a study of blood T cell repertoires in COVID-19. The table came from immunoSEQ multiplex PCR; TCRdb's copy has only in-frame clones and leaves some out. The sample includes over 200,000 clones, roughly 84% of them seen just once. Sequencing input: peripheral blood. These receptors were collected from a man aged 35-49 years with active or convalescent COVID-19.

The CDR3 spells CAWSNRDYEQYF. The CDR3 nucleotides are TGTGCCTGGAGTAACAGGGACTACGAGCAGTACTTC. The chain is built from TRBV30 and TRBJ2-7, with D maybe TRBD1 (6 bases). The V gene's germline CDR1 is GTSNPN and CDR2 SVGIG (reference sequence). This CDR3 has 12 residues. Between the trimmed V and J ends, which lost 2 bases and 3 bases, there was a span of 8 bases.

Comment on this clone: Other DNA sequences in the sample encode the same CDR3. This chain links TRBV5-1 with TRBJ2-7, with 11 bases that match TRBD2. The CDR3 covers 15 residues. Losses at the gene ends were 0 bases for V and 1 base for J; bases not matched to a gene: 0. In germline, CDR1 is SGHRS, CDR2 YFSETQ. The CDR3 protein is CASSLGTSGSYEQYF. The CDR3 DNA sequence: TGCGCCAGCAGCTTGGGGACTAGCGGGTCCTACGAGCAGTACTTC. Combining the CDR3 with reference TRBV5-1 and TRBJ2-7 gives the whole variable domain KAGVTQTPRYLIKTRGQQVTLSCSPISGHRSVSWYQQTPGQGLQFLFEYFSETQRNKGNFPGRFSGRQFSNSRSEMNVSTLELGDSALYLCASSLGTSGSYEQYFGPGTRLTVT.

The gene calls are TRBV19 and TRBJ2-3, with a weak D call TRBD1 (7 bases). The CDR3 loop spans 14 amino acids. Germline values: CDR1 LNHDA, CDR2 SQIVND (reference sequence). V was pared by 7 bases and J by 4 bases, with 15 bases between. In DNA form, the CDR3 reads TGTGCCAGTACTATGACAGGGAGGCCAGATACGCAGTATTTT. This codes for CASTMTGRPDTQYF.

This rearrangement joins TRBV5-8 to TRBJ1-6; D is possibly TRBD1 (5 bases). Between the trimmed V and J ends, which lost 2 bases and 10 bases, there was a span of 10 bases. Germline V lookup: CDR1 SGHTS, CDR2 YDEGEE. The CDR3 has 13 residues. As DNA, the CDR3 is TGTGCCAGCAGCTTAGGGGTTTTCTCACCCCTCCACTTT. Amino acid sequence: CASSLGVFSPLHF.

The CDR3 loop reads CASSNRGTGNTIYF. The CDR3 nucleotides are TGTGCCAGCAGCAATCGGGGAACTGGAAACACCATATATTTT. This sequence joins TRBV25-1 and TRBJ1-3; D gene ambiguous. Trimming left V 6 bases short and J 2 bases short, with 11 bases between. This CDR3 region has 14 residues. Germline V gives CDR1 MGHDK, CDR2 SYGVNS.

V usage is TRBV27 and J usage is TRBJ1-1; weak D call: TRBD1 (6 bases). The germline V and J ends were trimmed by 6 bases and 0 bases, with 11 bases remaining between them. Germline-derived CDR1 and CDR2 are MNHEY and SMNVEV (reference sequence). The CDR3 consists of 14 residues. CDR3: CASRKGHMNTEAFF. CDR3 bases: TGTGCCAGCAGAAAGGGACATATGAACACTGAAGCTTTCTTT.

The gene calls are TRBV2 and TRBJ2-7; TRBD2 matches at 7 bases. Germline V gene lookup returns CDR1 SNHLY and CDR2 FYNNEI. The CDR3 loop spans 12 amino acids. The ends lost 6 bases at V and 6 bases at J; junction bases unmatched: 5. In DNA, the CDR3 is TGTGCCAGCAGCCGACTAGCTAGCGAGCAGTACTTC. This sequence encodes CASSRLASEQYF.

In this sample, this clone turned up a few times. J is TRBJ1-2 and V is TRBV5-1; TRBD1 matches at 7 bases. The germline V gene encodes CDR1 SGHRS and CDR2 YFSETQ. This CDR3 region has 13 residues. After removal of 2 bases from V and 3 bases from J, the junction contained 1 base not matched to a gene. In DNA form, the CDR3 reads TGCGCCAGCAGCTTCGGGACAGACTATGGCTACACCTTC. Translation gives CASSFGTDYGYTF.

The CDR3 DNA follows: TGTGCCAGCAGTGAAGGGCCCGTGACTGGAAACACCATATATTTT. This gives the protein CASSEGPVTGNTIYF. The gene calls are TRBV2 and TRBJ1-3; D remains unclear. The CDR3 consists of 15 residues. Trimming cost V 1 base and J 2 bases, with 9 bases left between them. Germline CDR1 reads SNHLY; CDR2 reads FYNNEI.

J is TRBJ2-7 and V is TRBV5-1; D ambiguous. Trimming took 0 bases from V and 4 from J, leaving 11 bases between them. The CDR3 length is 14 residues. The germline gives CDR1 SGHRS, CDR2 YFSETQ. The CDR3 region is CASSLVAPSYEQYF. The CDR3 DNA sequence: TGCGCCAGCAGCTTGGTGGCCCCCTCGTACGAGCAGTACTTC.

This clone was counted a single time. Additional DNA sequences in this sample encode the identical CDR3. The chain joins TRBV5-1 to TRBJ2-3, with D unresolved. The V gene's germline CDR1 is SGHRS and CDR2 YFSETQ. This CDR3 spans 14 amino acids. V lost 0 bases and J lost 3, with 8 bases in between. DNA of the CDR3: TGCGCCAGCAGCTTGGGTGGAGATACAGATACGCAGTATTTT. Protein sequence: CASSLGGDTDTQYF.

This clone was counted only a few times. The CDR3: CTSSQYEGDSNTGELFF. CDR3 nucleotides: TGCACCAGCAGCCAATACGAGGGAGATAGCAACACCGGGGAGCTGTTTTTT. This chain uses TRBV1 with TRBJ2-2; TRBD2 was called by the table and not checked on the DNA. TRBV1 is designated a pseudogene. CDR3 length: 17 amino acids.

This chain connects TRBV6-5 to TRBJ1-5; a possible D gene is TRBD1 (6 bases). The germline V and J ends were trimmed by 5 bases and 3 bases, with 11 bases remaining between them. CDR1 is MNHEY, CDR2 SVGAGI, per germline. The CDR3 has 14 amino acids. This CDR3 is CASSTGTLNQPQHF. The CDR3 DNA sequence: TGTGCCAGCAGTACCGGGACACTCAATCAGCCCCAGCATTTT.

J is TRBJ1-2 and V is TRBV19; D unresolved. The V end was cut by 6 bases, the J end by 4 bases, with 12 bases between. The CDR3 is 13 amino acids. Germline lookup yields CDR1 LNHDA and CDR2 SQIVND (reference sequence). Here the CDR3 DNA reads TGTGCCAGTAGCCAATCAGGATTCTATGGCTACACCTTC. As protein: CASSQSGFYGYTF. Full variable domain (remainder filled in from reference TRBV19 and TRBJ1-2): DGGITQSPKYLFRKEGQNVTLSCEQNLNHDAMYWYRQDPGQGLRLIYYSQIVNDFQKGDIAEGYSVSREKKESFPLTVTSAQKNPTAFYLCASSQSGFYGYTFGSGTRLTVV.

The chain couples TRBV7-2 to TRBJ2-7; TRBD2 aligns across 8 bases. With V trimmed by 4 bases and J by 2 bases, 7 bases remained unmatched. The CDR3 has 15 amino acids. Germline V CDR1 and CDR2: SGHTA, FQGNSA. CDR3 DNA: TGTGCCAGCAGCTCCCCTGGACTAGCCCCCTACGAGCAGTACTTC. Encoded protein: CASSSPGLAPYEQYF. Based on the CDR3 plus reference TRBV7-2 and TRBJ2-7, the full variable domain is GAGVSQSPSNKVTEKGKDVELRCDPISGHTALYWYRQSLGQGLEFLIYFQGNSAPDKSGLPSDRFSAERTGGSVSTLTIQRTQQEDSAVYLCASSSPGLAPYEQYFGPGTRLTVT.

V is TRBV18 and J is TRBJ1-2; D possibly corresponds to TRBD1 (5 bases). V shed 2 bases and J shed 2 bases, with 9 bases lying between them. The germline V gene has CDR1 KGHSH and CDR2 LQKENI. The CDR3 is 14 residues long. CDR3 DNA: TGTGCCAGCTCACCAAGTCCAGGGAACTATGGCTACACCTTC. Translation gives CASSPSPGNYGYTF.

The CDR3 DNA follows: TGTGCCAGCACTATCCGGTGGAGGGCAGATCAGCCCCAGCATTTT. Protein product: CASTIRWRADQPQHF. The V call is TRBV5-6, the J call TRBJ1-5, with D unclear. This CDR3 is built from 15 residues. V was trimmed by 6 bases and J by 5 bases, leaving 18 bases between them. Germline CDR1 is SGHDT and CDR2 is YYEEEE.

The chain is built from TRBV5-4 and TRBJ1-3; 8 bases line up with TRBD1. Germline V gene sequence: CDR1 SGHNT, CDR2 YYREEE (reference sequence). J lost 4 bases, V lost 5 bases, and 8 bases had no gene match. This CDR3 is 15 amino acids long. CDR3 amino acids: CASSRDRGLGNTIYF. The CDR3 nucleotides are TGTGCCAGCAGTCGAGACAGGGGACTCGGAAACACCATATATTTT.

The genes are TRBV13 and TRBJ2-1; 7 bases align to TRBD1. The CDR3 contains 14 residues. CDR1 PRHDT and CDR2 FYEKMQ come from the germline V gene (reference sequence). J lost 5 bases, V lost 7 bases, and 8 bases had no gene match. As DNA, the CDR3 is TGTGCCAGCACGGGTAGGGACAGTGACAATGAGCAGTTCTTC. It translates to CASTGRDSDNEQFF.

V gene TRBV18 combines with J gene TRBJ2-1; D possibly corresponds to TRBD2 (6 bases). Germline CDR1 reads KGHSH; CDR2 reads LQKENI. The CDR3 sequence is 17 residues long. The ends were cut back, 3 bases at V and 0 bases at J, with 15 bases in the middle. DNA of the CDR3: TGTGCCAGCTCACCGAGGACTATGTCAATCTCCTACAATGAGCAGTTCTTC. Amino acid sequence: CASSPRTMSISYNEQFF.

The chain combines TRBV6-1 with TRBJ1-1; TRBD1 matches at 7 bases. V trimming: 3 bases; J trimming: 1 base; junction bases outside the gene matches: 5. The CDR3 runs to 15 residues. Germline assignment: CDR1 MNHNS and CDR2 SASEGT. CDR3: CASSEDRLENTEAFF. The CDR3 DNA reads TGTGCCAGCAGTGAGGACAGGCTAGAGAACACTGAAGCTTTCTTT.

The chain joins TRBV5-1 to TRBJ2-7; 8 bases agree with TRBD1. Germline values: CDR1 SGHRS, CDR2 YFSETQ. V lost 4 bases, J lost 7 bases, and 7 bases stayed unmatched. The CDR3 has 13 residues. CDR3 in amino acids: CASSIGQGDEQYF. DNA of the CDR3: TGCGCCAGCAGCATCGGACAGGGTGATGAGCAGTACTTC.

The chain combines TRBV7-9 with TRBJ1-5; 7 nucleotides agree with TRBD1. Germline CDR1 is SEHNR and CDR2 is FQNEAQ (reference sequence). The V segment lost 3 bases and the J segment 11 bases; nucleotides outside the gene matches: 4. This CDR3 region has 12 residues. The CDR3 spells CASSFEQGAQHF. The CDR3 nucleotides are TGTGCCAGCAGCTTCGAGCAGGGGGCCCAGCATTTT.

The chain has TRBV5-4 and TRBJ1-2; possibly TRBD1 for D (5 bases). Germline CDR1 SGHNT, CDR2 YYREEE (reference sequence). Between the trimmed V and J ends, which lost 5 bases and 7 bases, there was a span of 24 bases. The length of the CDR3 is 16 residues. CDR3 loop: CASRTGEPNSPPGYTF. CDR3 sequence (DNA): TGTGCCAGCAGGACGGGGGAGCCAAACTCACCTCCTGGCTACACCTTC.

This chain joins TRBV30 and TRBJ1-2; tentative D call: TRBD1 (5 bases). Germline V gene lookup returns CDR1 GTSNPN and CDR2 SVGIG (reference sequence). Trimming cost V 1 base and J 8 bases, with 14 bases left between them. CDR3 length equals 13 residues. The CDR3 DNA sequence: TGTGCCTGGAGTGGGGGGTTCGGGAGCGGCTACACCTTC. Its translation: CAWSGGFGSGYTF.

The CDR3 DNA sequence: TGCGCCAGCAGCCTGCAGGTAGGGGGCGCAGATACGCAGTATTTT. Its translation is CASSLQVGGADTQYF. The V and J genes are TRBV5-1 and TRBJ2-3; 7 positions agree with TRBD1. This CDR3 has 15 amino acids. Germline V lookup: CDR1 SGHRS, CDR2 YFSETQ. V lost 4 bases, J lost 4 bases, and 9 bases stayed unmatched.

As concerns this clone: The same CDR3 is also encoded by other DNA sequences in this sample. The genes are TRBV2 and TRBJ2-7; possible D gene TRBD1, 5 bases. Germline loops: CDR1 SNHLY, CDR2 FYNNEI. This CDR3 has 13 amino acids. V was shortened by 4 bases and J by 2 bases, with 9 bases between the two germline ends. DNA of the CDR3: TGTGCCAGCAGTGGGCAGGGAACCTACGAGCAGTACTTC. Translation gives CASSGQGTYEQYF. The complete variable domain, with remaining parts taken from reference TRBV2 and TRBJ2-7, reads EPEVTQTPSHQVTQMGQEVILRCVPISNHLYFYWYRQILGQKVEFLVSFYNNEISEKSEIFDDQFSVERPDGSNFTLKIRSTKLEDSAMYFCASSGQGTYEQYFGPGTRLTVT.

This sequence joins TRBV27 and TRBJ2-1, with 7 bases identical to TRBD1. Losses at the gene ends were 5 bases for V and 6 bases for J; bases not matched to a gene: 1. Per germline, CDR1 MNHEY and CDR2 SMNVEV (reference sequence). CDR3 length: 12 residues. The CDR3 is CASSRQGNEQFF. DNA for the CDR3: TGTGCCAGCAGTCGACAGGGCAATGAGCAGTTCTTC.

The V and J genes are TRBV2 and TRBJ2-1; D is perhaps TRBD1 (5 bases). V was pared by 6 bases and J by 9 bases, with 9 bases between. The CDR3 totals 11 residues. The germline V gene has CDR1 SNHLY and CDR2 FYNNEI. The CDR3 region has the DNA TGTGCCAGCAGGGGGCCCTTTGAGCAGTTCTTC. The encoded protein is CASRGPFEQFF.

The chain has TRBV5-6 and TRBJ1-5; tentative D call: TRBD1 (6 bases). V was cut by 0 bases and J by 0 bases, with 16 bases left in between. The CDR3 is 18 amino acids. Germline V gene sequence: CDR1 SGHDT, CDR2 YYEEEE. The CDR3 DNA is TGTGCCAGCAGCTTGGCCGAGGACAGAACTATTAGCAATCAGCCCCAGCATTTT. Amino acids: CASSLAEDRTISNQPQHF.

This chain uses TRBV7-3 with TRBJ2-3; TRBD2 matches at 8 bases. Germline loops: CDR1 SGHTA, CDR2 FQGTGA. The CDR3 extends over 14 amino acids. J was trimmed by 4 bases and V by 4 bases; bases with no gene match: 4. The CDR3 is CASSSIAGSDTQYF. CDR3 DNA sequence: TGTGCCAGCAGCTCAATAGCGGGGTCAGATACGCAGTATTTT.